This T cell receptor (beta chain) came from a study of T cells in Graves' hyperthyroidism and ophthalmopathy. Findings and limits, study-wide: Blood shared most expanded thyroid clonotypes above 0.001. A model of 13 V-J features distinguished ophthalmopathy from stable hyperthyroidism.

Investigators excluded patients with uncontrolled infection, other autoimmune disease, pregnancy or lactation. Comment on this clonotype: Antigen unknown.

The germline gives CDR1 MDHEN, CDR2 SYDVKM. Trimming took off 5 bases at V and 4 bases at J, with 11 bases between the two ends. The CDR3 sequence is 14 residues long. RNA transcripts served as the template for amplifying TCR beta CDR3 regions. TCR CDR3 regions were first amplified by RT-PCR with HTBI primers. TCRdb re-called the multiplex PCR reads through MiXCR, storing one row per CDR3 protein. Found here are 500,000 or so distinct CDR3 sequences, about 16% of them singletons; the top ten hold 29%. Sequenced input: blood. This chain connects TRBV28 to TRBJ2-2; weak D call: TRBD1 (5 bases). This sequence originates from a woman in her 30s with Graves' ophthalmopathy. The CDR3 spells CASSGPQGTGELFF. The CDR3 region has the DNA TGTGCCAGCAGTGGACCTCAGGGCACCGGGGAGCTGTTTTTT.